These 10 T cell receptor beta chains came from one sample sequenced in a study of long-term antiretroviral therapy in people with HIV. Version v3.0 of the immunoSEQ assay ran at survey level. Libraries were prepared by immunoSEQ multiplex PCR; TCRdb keeps only in-frame clonotypes and omits some of them. The data hold 30,000 or so clones, with approximately 72% observed a single time. The material sequenced was unsorted PBMCs, taken 3 years after starting antiretroviral therapy. The receptors were gathered from a man aged 50-60 years with HIV.

This clone appeared a single time. The rearrangement uses TRBV19 and TRBJ2-3; D may correspond to TRBD1 or TRBD2 (5 bases each). Germline CDR1 and CDR2: LNHDA and SQIVND (reference sequence). V was trimmed by 5 bases and J by 0 bases, leaving 15 bases between them. The CDR3 has 16 amino acids. The CDR3 DNA is TGTGCCAGTAGTTCCCCCGGGACGGGCAGCACAGATACGCAGTATTTT. This codes for CASSSPGTGSTDTQYF. Variable domain in full (rest from reference TRBV19 and TRBJ2-3): DGGITQSPKYLFRKEGQNVTLSCEQNLNHDAMYWYRQDPGQGLRLIYYSQIVNDFQKGDIAEGYSVSREKKESFPLTVTSAQKNPTAFYLCASSSPGTGSTDTQYFGPGTRLTVL.

This clone came up a few times. The gene calls are TRBV9 and TRBJ2-1; D remains ambiguous. The germline V gene encodes CDR1 SGDLS and CDR2 YYNGEE. Trimming shortened V by 3 bases and J by 7 bases, and 8 bases separated the two germline ends. The CDR3 has 12 residues. The DNA for the CDR3 is TGTGCCAGCAGCGCCCCAGAGAATGAGCAGTTCTTC. Translating gives CASSAPENEQFF.

The V call is TRBV5-1, the J call TRBJ2-3, with 7 bases that match TRBD2. The CDR3 runs 15 residues. The J segment lost 0 bases and the V segment lost 2 bases, leaving 3 bases of the junction unmatched. CDR1 is SGHRS and CDR2 is YFSETQ in the germline V gene. The DNA for the CDR3 is TGCGCCAGCAGCTTAGCGGGATCTAGCACAGATACGCAGTATTTT. It specifies CASSLAGSSTDTQYF. Using reference TRBV5-1 and TRBJ2-3 for the parts outside the CDR3, the full variable domain is KAGVTQTPRYLIKTRGQQVTLSCSPISGHRSVSWYQQTPGQGLQFLFEYFSETQRNKGNFPGRFSGRQFSNSRSEMNVSTLELGDSALYLCASSLAGSSTDTQYFGPGTRLTVL.

The chain has TRBV6-4 and TRBJ1-6; D is perhaps TRBD1 (6 bases). Trimming removed 6 bases at V and 10 bases at J, with 10 bases between. Germline values: CDR1 MRHNA, CDR2 SNTAGT. This CDR3 is built from 12 residues. CDR3 region: CASRQGRSPLHF. Written as DNA, the CDR3 is TGTGCCAGCAGACAGGGAAGGTCACCCCTCCACTTT.

The chain uses TRBV7-2 and TRBJ1-2; 8 bases line up with TRBD1. Trimming removed 5 bases from V and 8 bases from J; junction bases left unmatched: 7. The CDR3 is made up of 13 amino acids. CDR1 SGHTA and CDR2 FQGNSA come from the germline V gene. The CDR3 region is CASSPRTGYGYTF. In nucleotides, the CDR3 is TGTGCCAGCAGCCCCAGGACAGGGTACGGCTACACCTTC. The full variable domain, in which reference TRBV7-2 and TRBJ1-2 provide the parts outside the CDR3, is GAGVSQSPSNKVTEKGKDVELRCDPISGHTALYWYRQSLGQGLEFLIYFQGNSAPDKSGLPSDRFSAERTGGSVSTLTIQRTQQEDSAVYLCASSPRTGYGYTFGSGTRLTVV.

A few counts support this clone. The V call is TRBV9, the J call TRBJ1-2; D gene unclear. V gave up 3 bases and J gave up 0 bases, with 15 bases separating them. The CDR3 sequence is 16 residues long. CDR1 is SGDLS and CDR2 is YYNGEE in the germline V gene. The CDR3, as DNA: TGTGCCAGCAGCGGACGAAACCCCGTAGCTAACTATGGCTACACCTTC. Its protein product is CASSGRNPVANYGYTF.

The chain links TRBV27 to TRBJ2-7; D may be TRBD2 (7 bases). CDR1 is MNHEY, CDR2 SMNVEV, per germline (reference sequence). The CDR3 consists of 16 residues. V was cut by 5 bases and J by 3 bases, with 20 bases left in between. The CDR3: CASSLKRGARGYEQYF. As DNA, the CDR3 is TGTGCCAGCAGTCTCAAACGGGGGGCAAGGGGCTACGAGCAGTACTTC.

The chain carries TRBV12-2 and TRBJ2-2; TRBD2 is the table's D call, not checked against the DNA. TRBV12-2 is recorded as a pseudogene. The CDR3 totals 13 residues. The CDR3 reads CASRSGVTGELFF. The CDR3 DNA is TGTGCAAGTCGCTCCGGAGTAACCGGGGAGCTGTTTTTT.

This chain uses TRBV5-8 with TRBJ2-3, with 7 bases matching TRBD2. Germline V gene sequence: CDR1 SGHTS, CDR2 YDEGEE. This CDR3 region has 15 residues. V lost 2 bases to trimming and J lost 2 bases; unmatched junction nucleotides: 5. CDR3: CASSLQTSPTDTQYF. The DNA of the CDR3 is TGTGCCAGCAGCTTACAGACTAGCCCCACAGATACGCAGTATTTT.

The chain links TRBV5-1 to TRBJ2-3, with 8 bases fitting TRBD2. The junction had 12 bases not matched to a gene; V was cut back by 1 base and J by 11 bases. The CDR3 spans 15 residues. Germline loops: CDR1 SGHRS, CDR2 YFSETQ. CDR3 DNA: TGCGCCAGCAGCTTGTCGGCGGGGGGTGCCCGATTGCAGTATTTT. This translates into CASSLSAGGARLQYF.